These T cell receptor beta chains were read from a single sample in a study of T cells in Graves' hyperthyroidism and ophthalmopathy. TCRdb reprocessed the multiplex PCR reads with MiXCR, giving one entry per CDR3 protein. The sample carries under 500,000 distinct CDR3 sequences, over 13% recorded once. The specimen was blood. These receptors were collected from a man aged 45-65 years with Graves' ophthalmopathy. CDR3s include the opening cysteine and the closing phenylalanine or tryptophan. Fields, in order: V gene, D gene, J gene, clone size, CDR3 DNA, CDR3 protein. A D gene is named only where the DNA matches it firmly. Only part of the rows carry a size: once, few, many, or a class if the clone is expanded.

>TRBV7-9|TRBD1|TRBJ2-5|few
TGTGCCAGCAGCCCCCTGGGACAGGGGGTAAAGACCCAGTACTTC
CASSPLGQGVKTQYF
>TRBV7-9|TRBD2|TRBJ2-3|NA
TGTGCCAGCAGCACTCTAGCGGGAGTGTTGGATACGCAGTATTTT
CASSTLAGVLDTQYF
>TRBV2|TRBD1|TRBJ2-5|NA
TGTGCCAGCAGTCGACAGGGGGTCAGCGGGACCCAGTACTTC
CASSRQGVSGTQYF
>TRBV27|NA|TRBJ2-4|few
TGTGCCAGCAGGCAGAGGTTGGGCCGCGACATTCAGTACTTC
CASRQRLGRDIQYF
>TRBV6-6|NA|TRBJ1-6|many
TGTGCCAGCAGTTACGCCGCCTTGGGGGGCGCGGGCTCACCCCTCCACTTT
CASSYAALGGAGSPLHF
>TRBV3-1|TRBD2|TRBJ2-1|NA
TGTGCCAGCAGCCAAGTGGGACTAGCGGGAGTCGATGAGCAGTTCTTC
CASSQVGLAGVDEQFF
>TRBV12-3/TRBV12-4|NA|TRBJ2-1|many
TGTGCCAGCAGTTCCGCATTAAGACGCCAGGGGCGACCCTACAATGAGCAGTTCTTC
CASSSALRRQGRPYNEQFF
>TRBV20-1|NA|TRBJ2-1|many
TGCAGTGCTCTTGAAGGCGGATCCTCCTACAATGAGCAGTTCTTC
CSALEGGSSYNEQFF
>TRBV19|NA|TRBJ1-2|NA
TGTGCCAGTAGGATCGACGGGACCGTTAACTATGGCTACACCTTC
CASRIDGTVNYGYTF
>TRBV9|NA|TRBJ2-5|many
TGTGCCAGCAGCGTAGGAGTAGGTGGAGAGACCCAGTACTTC
CASSVGVGGETQYF
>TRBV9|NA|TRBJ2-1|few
TGTGCCAGCAGCGGACTAACCTACAATGAGCAGTTCTTC
CASSGLTYNEQFF
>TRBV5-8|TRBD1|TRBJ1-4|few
TGTGCCAGCAGCTTCTTGAGGGGCGACAGGGCGCTCGAAAAACTGTTTTTT
CASSFLRGDRALEKLFF
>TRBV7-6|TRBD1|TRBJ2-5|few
TGTGCCAGCAGCTCACCGGGACAGGGTAGTCAGACCCAGTACTTC
CASSSPGQGSQTQYF
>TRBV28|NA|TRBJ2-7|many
TGTGCCAGCAGTTTAAACAGACTACGGGAGCAGTACTTC
CASSLNRLREQYF
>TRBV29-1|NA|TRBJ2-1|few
TGCAGCGTTGACCGGGGTACCACCTACAATGAGCAGTTCTTC
CSVDRGTTYNEQFF
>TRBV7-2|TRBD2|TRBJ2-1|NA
TGTGCCAGCAGCACCGGGACTAGCGGGAGGGGGTCCTACGATGAGCAGTTCTTC
CASSTGTSGRGSYDEQFF
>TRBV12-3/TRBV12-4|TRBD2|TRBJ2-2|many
TGTGCCAGCAGCCTCGGACTAGCGGGAGGCGGACCCGGGGAGCTGTTTTTT
CASSLGLAGGGPGELFF
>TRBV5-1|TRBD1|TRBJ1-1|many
TGCGCCAGCAGTCTGGAGGGGGCCGACACTGAAGCTTTCTTT
CASSLEGADTEAFF
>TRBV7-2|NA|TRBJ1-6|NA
TGTGCCAGCAGCTTACCGGGACACTCTAATTCACCCCTCCACTTT
CASSLPGHSNSPLHF
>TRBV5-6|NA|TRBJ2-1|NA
TGTGCCAGCAGTGCCACTGGACACCAGGGACAAAATGAGCAGTTCTTC
CASSATGHQGQNEQFF
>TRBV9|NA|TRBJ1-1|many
TGTGCCAGCAGCGTAGCTGGGGGATTGAACACTGAAGCTTTCTTT
CASSVAGGLNTEAFF
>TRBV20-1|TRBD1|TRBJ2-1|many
TGCAGTGCCAGCGCCGGACAGGTCAATGAGCAGTTCTTC
CSASAGQVNEQFF
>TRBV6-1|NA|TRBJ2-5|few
TGTGCCTGTGGAGGGACTTTCGGGGAGACCCAGTACTTC
CACGGTFGETQYF
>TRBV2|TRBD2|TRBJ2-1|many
TGTGCCAGCAGCGGGACTAGCTCCTACAATGAGCAGTTCTTC
CASSGTSSYNEQFF
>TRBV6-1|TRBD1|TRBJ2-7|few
TGTGCCAGCAGTATGGACAGGGGCGTCTCCTACGAGCAGTACTTC
CASSMDRGVSYEQYF
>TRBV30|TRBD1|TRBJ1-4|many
TGTGCCTGGGCCCCGGACAGGGAGAGTGAAAAACTGTTTTTT
CAWAPDRESEKLFF
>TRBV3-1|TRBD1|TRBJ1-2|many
TGTGCCAGCAGCCTTCGATCCCCAGGGGGCGATGGCTACACCTTC
CASSLRSPGGDGYTF
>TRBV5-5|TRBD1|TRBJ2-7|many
TGTGCCAGCAGCTTGGGACAGGGGCCCTACGAGCAGTACTTC
CASSLGQGPYEQYF
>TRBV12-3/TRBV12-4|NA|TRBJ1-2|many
TGTGCCAGCAGTTCTTCCGATGGGGTTGGTGGCTACACCTTC
CASSSSDGVGGYTF
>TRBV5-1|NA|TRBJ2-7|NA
TGCGCCAGCAGCTTGAGTGGGGGTATCGTTTCGGGGGAGCAGTACTTC
CASSLSGGIVSGEQYF
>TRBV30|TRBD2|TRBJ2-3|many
TGTGCCTTACTAGCGGGACACACAGATACGCAGTATTTT
CALLAGHTDTQYF
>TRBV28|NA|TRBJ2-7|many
TGTGCCAGCAGCCCCAGGGGCCCTTCCTACGAGCAGTACTTC
CASSPRGPSYEQYF
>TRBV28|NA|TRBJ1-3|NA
TGTGCCAGCAGTTTATTCTCCCGTGGACGGACCTCTGGAAACACCATATATTTT
CASSLFSRGRTSGNTIYF
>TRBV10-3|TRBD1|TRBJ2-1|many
TGTGCCATCAGCGGGGACAGGGGGTCCTACAATGAGCAGTTCTTC
CAISGDRGSYNEQFF
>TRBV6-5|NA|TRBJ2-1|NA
TGTGCCAGCAGTTACTCGACCGGGGGTGAGCAGTTCTTC
CASSYSTGGEQFF
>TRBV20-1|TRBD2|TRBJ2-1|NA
TGCAGTGGGTGGGAGGGCTATGAGCAGTTCTTC
CSGWEGYEQFF
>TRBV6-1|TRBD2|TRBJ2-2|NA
TGTGCCAGCAGCTCAGGACTAGCGGGAATAACCGGGGAGCTGTTTTTT
CASSSGLAGITGELFF
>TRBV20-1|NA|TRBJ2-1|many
TGCAGTGCTAGGGGGCCGGTTTTGTACAATGAGCAGTTCTTC
CSARGPVLYNEQFF
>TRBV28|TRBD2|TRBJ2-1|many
TGTGCCAGCAGCCCCTCAGGACTAGCGGGTCAGAATGAGCAGTTCTTC
CASSPSGLAGQNEQFF
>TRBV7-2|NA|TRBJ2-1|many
TGTGCCAGCAGCTTAGCGGTGGAGAATGAGCAGTTCTTC
CASSLAVENEQFF
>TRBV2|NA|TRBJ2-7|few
TGTGCCAGCAGTAGGGACAAGACAGTCTACGAGCAGTACTTC
CASSRDKTVYEQYF
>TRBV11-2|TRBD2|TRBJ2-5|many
TGTGCCAGCAGCTTACTAACGGGAGGGTCCCAAGAGACCCAGTACTTC
CASSLLTGGSQETQYF
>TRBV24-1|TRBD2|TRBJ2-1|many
TGTGCCACCAGTGGGACTAGCGGGTACTACAATGAGCAGTTCTTC
CATSGTSGYYNEQFF
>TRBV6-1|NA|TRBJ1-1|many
TGTGCCAGCAGCTCGGACATAGTGAACACTGAAGCTTTCTTT
CASSSDIVNTEAFF
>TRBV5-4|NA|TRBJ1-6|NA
TGTGCCAGCAGGGTCCTGGATGATAATTCACCCCTCCACTTT
CASRVLDDNSPLHF
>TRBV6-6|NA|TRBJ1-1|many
TGTGCCAGCAGTTACGGGTTGGGTCGTCACACTGAAGCTTTCTTT
CASSYGLGRHTEAFF
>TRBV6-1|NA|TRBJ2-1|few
TGTGCCAGCAGTGAACTAGGAGACAATGAGCAGTTCTTC
CASSELGDNEQFF
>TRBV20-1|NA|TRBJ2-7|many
TGCAGTGCTCATACTAGCTCCGAGCAGTACTTC
CSAHTSSEQYF
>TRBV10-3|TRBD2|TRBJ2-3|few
TGTGCCATCGAGAGCGGGAGGGCCTCTGATACGCAGTATTTT
CAIESGRASDTQYF
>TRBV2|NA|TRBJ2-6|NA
TGTGCCAGCAGCGAACAGTTCTCTGGGGCCAACGTCCTGACTTTC
CASSEQFSGANVLTF